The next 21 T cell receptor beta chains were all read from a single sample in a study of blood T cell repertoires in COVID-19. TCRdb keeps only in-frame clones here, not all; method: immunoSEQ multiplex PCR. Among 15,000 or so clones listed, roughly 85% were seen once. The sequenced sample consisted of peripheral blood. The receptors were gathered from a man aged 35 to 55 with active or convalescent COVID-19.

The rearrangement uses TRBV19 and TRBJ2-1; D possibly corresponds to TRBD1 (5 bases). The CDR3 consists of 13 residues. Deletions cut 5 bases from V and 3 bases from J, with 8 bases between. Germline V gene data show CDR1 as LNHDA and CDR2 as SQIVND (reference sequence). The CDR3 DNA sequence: TGTGCCAGTAGTGTACAGGACTACAATGAGCAGTTCTTC. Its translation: CASSVQDYNEQFF.

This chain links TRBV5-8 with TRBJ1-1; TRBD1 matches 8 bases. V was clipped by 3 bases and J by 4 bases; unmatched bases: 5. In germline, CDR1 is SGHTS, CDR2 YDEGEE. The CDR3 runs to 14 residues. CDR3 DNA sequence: TGTGCCAGCAGCTCCGCAGGGGGCCCCACTGAAGCTTTCTTT. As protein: CASSSAGGPTEAFF. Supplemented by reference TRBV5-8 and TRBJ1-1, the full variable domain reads EAGVTQSPTHLIKTRGQQATLRCSPISGHTSVYWYQQALGLGLQFLLWYDEGEERNRGNFPPRFSGRQFPNYSSELNVNALELEDSALYLCASSSAGGPTEAFFGQGTRLTVV.

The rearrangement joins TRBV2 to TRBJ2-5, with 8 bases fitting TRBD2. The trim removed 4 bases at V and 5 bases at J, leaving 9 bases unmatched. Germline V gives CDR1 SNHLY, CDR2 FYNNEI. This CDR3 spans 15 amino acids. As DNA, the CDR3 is TGTGCCAGCAGTGGACCGGGACTAGTTGGGGAGACCCAGTACTTC. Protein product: CASSGPGLVGETQYF.

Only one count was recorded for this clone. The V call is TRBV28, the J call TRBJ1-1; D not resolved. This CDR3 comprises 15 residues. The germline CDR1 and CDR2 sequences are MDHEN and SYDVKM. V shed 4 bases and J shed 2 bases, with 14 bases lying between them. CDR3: CASSSPVEGNTEAFF. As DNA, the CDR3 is TGTGCCAGCAGTTCCCCTGTGGAGGGCAACACTGAAGCTTTCTTT.

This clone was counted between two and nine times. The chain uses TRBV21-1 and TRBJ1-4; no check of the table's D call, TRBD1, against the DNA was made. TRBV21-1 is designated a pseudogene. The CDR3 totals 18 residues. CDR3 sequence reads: CASSKVDRADVVNEKLFF. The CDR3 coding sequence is TGTGCCAGCAGCAAAGTGGACAGGGCCGACGTAGTTAATGAAAAACTGTTTTTT.

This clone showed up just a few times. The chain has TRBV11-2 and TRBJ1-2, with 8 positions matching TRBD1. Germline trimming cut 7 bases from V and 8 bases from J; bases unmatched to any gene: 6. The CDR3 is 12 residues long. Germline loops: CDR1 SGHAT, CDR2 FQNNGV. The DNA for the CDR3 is TGTGCCAGCAAAAGGACAGGGTGGGGCTACACCTTC. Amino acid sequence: CASKRTGWGYTF.

The CDR3 is CASSWRTGGHTGELFF. In DNA form, the CDR3 reads TGTGCCAGCAGTTGGAGGACAGGGGGTCACACCGGGGAGCTGTTTTTT. The rearrangement links TRBV6-5 to TRBJ2-2, with 10 bases identical to TRBD1. Looked up from germline, CDR1 is MNHEY and CDR2 is SVGAGI. There are 16 residues in the CDR3. Trimming cost V 4 bases and J 3 bases; bases outside gene matches: 5.

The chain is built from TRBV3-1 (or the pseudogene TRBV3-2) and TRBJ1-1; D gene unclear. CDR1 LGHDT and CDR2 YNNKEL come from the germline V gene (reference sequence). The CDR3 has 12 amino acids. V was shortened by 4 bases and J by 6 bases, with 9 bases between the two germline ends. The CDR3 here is CASSLGEAEAFF. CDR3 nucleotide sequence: TGTGCCAGCAGCCTAGGAGAGGCTGAAGCTTTCTTT.

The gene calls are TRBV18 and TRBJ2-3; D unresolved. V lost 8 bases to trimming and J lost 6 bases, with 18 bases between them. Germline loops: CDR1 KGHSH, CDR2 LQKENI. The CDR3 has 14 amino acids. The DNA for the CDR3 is TGTGCCAGCGCCCCCAGACTGGCGCAGGATACGCAGTATTTT. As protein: CASAPRLAQDTQYF.

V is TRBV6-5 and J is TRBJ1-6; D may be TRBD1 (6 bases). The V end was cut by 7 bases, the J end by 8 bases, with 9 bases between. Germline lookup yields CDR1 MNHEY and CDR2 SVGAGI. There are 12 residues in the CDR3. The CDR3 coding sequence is TGTGCCAGCACCGCAGGGGATTCACCCCTCCACTTT. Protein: CASTAGDSPLHF.

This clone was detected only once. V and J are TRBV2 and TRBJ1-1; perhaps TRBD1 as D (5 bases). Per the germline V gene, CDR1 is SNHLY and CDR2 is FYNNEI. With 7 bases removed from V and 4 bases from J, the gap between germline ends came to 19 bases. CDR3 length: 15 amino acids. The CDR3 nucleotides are TGTGCCAGCATCAAGGGCCCACTTAGGGGCACTGAAGCTTTCTTT. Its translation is CASIKGPLRGTEAFF.

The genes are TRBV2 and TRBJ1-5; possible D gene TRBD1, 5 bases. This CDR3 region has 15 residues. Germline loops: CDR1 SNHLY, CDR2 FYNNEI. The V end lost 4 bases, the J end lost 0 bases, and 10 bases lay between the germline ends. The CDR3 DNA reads TGTGCCAGCAGTGCGGGGGGGGATAGCAATCAGCCCCAGCATTTT. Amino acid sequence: CASSAGGDSNQPQHF.

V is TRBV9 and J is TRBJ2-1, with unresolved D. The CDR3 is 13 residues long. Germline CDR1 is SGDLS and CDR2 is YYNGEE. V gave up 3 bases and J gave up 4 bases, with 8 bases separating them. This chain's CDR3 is CASSDSGYNEQFF. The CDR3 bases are TGTGCCAGCAGCGACAGTGGTTACAATGAGCAGTTCTTC. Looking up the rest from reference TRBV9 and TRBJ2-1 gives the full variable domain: DSGVTQTPKHLITATGQRVTLRCSPRSGDLSVYWYQQSLDQGLQFLIQYYNGEERAKGNILERFSAQQFPDLHSELNLSSLELGDSALYFCASSDSGYNEQFFGPGTRLTVL.

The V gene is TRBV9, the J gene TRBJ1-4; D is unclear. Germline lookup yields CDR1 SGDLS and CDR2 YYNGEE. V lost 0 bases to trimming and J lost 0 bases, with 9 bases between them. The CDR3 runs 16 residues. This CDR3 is CASSVGRSPTNEKLFF. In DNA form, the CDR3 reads TGTGCCAGCAGCGTAGGTAGAAGCCCAACTAATGAAAAACTGTTTTTT.

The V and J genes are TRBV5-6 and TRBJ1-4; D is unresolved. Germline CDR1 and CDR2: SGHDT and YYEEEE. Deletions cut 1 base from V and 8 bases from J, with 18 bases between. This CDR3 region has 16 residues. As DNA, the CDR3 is TGTGCCAGCAGCTTGATCGGGGAGGTGTTTGGGGAAAAACTGTTTTTT. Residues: CASSLIGEVFGEKLFF.

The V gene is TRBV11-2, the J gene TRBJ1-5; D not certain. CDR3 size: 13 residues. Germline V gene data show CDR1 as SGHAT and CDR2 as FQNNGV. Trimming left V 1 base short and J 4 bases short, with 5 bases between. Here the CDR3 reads CASSLAQNQPQHF. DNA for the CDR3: TGTGCCAGCAGCTTAGCCCAAAATCAGCCCCAGCATTTT.

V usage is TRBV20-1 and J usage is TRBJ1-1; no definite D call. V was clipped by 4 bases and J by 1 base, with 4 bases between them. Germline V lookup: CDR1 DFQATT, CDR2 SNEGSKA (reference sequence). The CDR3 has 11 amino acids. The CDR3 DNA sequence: TGCAGTGCTAACGGGAACACTGAAGCTTTCTTT. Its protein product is CSANGNTEAFF.

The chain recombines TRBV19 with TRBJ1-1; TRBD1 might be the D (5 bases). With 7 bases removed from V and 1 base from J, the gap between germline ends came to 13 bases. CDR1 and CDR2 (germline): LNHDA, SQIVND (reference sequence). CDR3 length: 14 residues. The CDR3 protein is CASNSNRWNTEAFF. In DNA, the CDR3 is TGTGCCAGTAATTCAAACAGGTGGAACACTGAAGCTTTCTTT.

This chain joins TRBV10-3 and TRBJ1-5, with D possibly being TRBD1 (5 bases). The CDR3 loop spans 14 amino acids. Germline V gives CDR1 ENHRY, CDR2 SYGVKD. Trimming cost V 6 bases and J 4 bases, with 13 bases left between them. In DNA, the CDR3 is TGTGCCATCAGCCAGGGACTGAGGAATCAGCCCCAGCATTTT. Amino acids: CAISQGLRNQPQHF.

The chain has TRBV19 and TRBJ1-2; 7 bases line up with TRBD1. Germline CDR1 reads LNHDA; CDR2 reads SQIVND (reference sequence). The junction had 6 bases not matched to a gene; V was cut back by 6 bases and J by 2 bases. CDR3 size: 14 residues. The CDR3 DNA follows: TGTGCCAGTAGCTCACCGACAGGGAACTATGGCTACACCTTC. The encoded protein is CASSSPTGNYGYTF.

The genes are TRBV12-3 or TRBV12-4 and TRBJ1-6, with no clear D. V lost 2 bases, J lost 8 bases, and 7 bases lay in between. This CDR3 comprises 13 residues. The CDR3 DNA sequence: TGTGCCAGCAGTTTATTGTCTGATTCACCCCTCCACTTT. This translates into CASSLLSDSPLHF.